This T cell receptor (beta chain) was profiled in a study of blood T cell repertoires in COVID-19. For the study at large: There were acute and convalescent COVID-19 samples, and they came from the United States, Italy and Spain. The cDNA or gDNA used as material had been derived from T cells, B-cell-depleted T cells, or PBMCs.

V shed 4 bases, J shed 0 bases, and the junction held 3 bases outside the gene matches. CDR1 is MDHEN, CDR2 SYDVKM, per germline. CDR3 length: 16 amino acids. Per the authors' pipeline: For nucleated cells, counts were estimated from reference gene primer amplification. Libraries were prepared by immunoSEQ multiplex PCR; TCRdb keeps only in-frame clonotypes and omits some of them. V, J and clone size are taken as reported in that table, and D and trimming were inferred from the DNA itself. The sample holds approximately 57,000 clones, almost 85% seen once. The chain couples TRBV28 to TRBJ1-6; 7 positions agree with TRBD1. The receptor's source is a woman over 75 with acute or convalescent COVID-19. The specimen sequenced was peripheral blood. CDR3 bases: TGTGCCAGCAGTTCCAGGGGGAGCTCCTATAATTCACCCCTCCACTTT. Translating gives CASSSRGSSYNSPLHF. Full variable domain (outside the CDR3, taken from reference TRBV28 and TRBJ1-6): DVKVTQSSRYLVKRTGEKVFLECVQDMDHENMFWYRQDPGLGLRLIYFSYDVKMKEKGDIPEGYSVSREKKERFSLILESASTNQTSMYLCASSSRGSSYNSPLHFGNGTRLTVT.